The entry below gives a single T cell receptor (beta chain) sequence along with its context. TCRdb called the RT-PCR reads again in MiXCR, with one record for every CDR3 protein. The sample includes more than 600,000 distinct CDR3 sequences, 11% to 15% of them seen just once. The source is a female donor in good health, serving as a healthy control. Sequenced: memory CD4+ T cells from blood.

The CDR3 nucleotides are TGTGCCAGCAGTGTCAGGAACACCGGGGAGCTGTTTTTT. This codes for CASSVRNTGELFF. This chain uses TRBV7-3 with TRBJ2-2, with D unresolved. V was trimmed by 6 bases and J by 1 base, leaving 6 bases between them. CDR1 is SGHTA, CDR2 FQGTGA, per germline. This CDR3 comprises 13 residues.